These 28 T cell receptor beta chains were sequenced from one sample in a study of human T cells and chemical hapten exposure (dated by TCRdb to 2020 to 2023). The time point tag for this specimen amounts to: healthy volunteer bleed at 2 weeks. Total RNA was extracted from unfractionated whole blood that had been collected in Tempus Blood RNA tubes. Receptor amplification or capture employed RACE. Sequencing took place on a NextSeq 500. The raw public data were reprocessed by TCRdb itself: fastp quality trimming at Q25, MiXCR clonotype calling, in-frame beta chains only. Each CDR3 protein gets just one entry, which takes the most common genes and DNA from the rows behind it. This sample comprises 49,000 or so distinct CDR3 sequences, around 4.5% of them detected only once. The top ten hold approximately 6.3% of the sample. The source material was whole blood. These receptors all stem from a human donor in good health. Some clones in this sample may be carry-over from other donors' samples.

This clonotype was found a few times. The rearrangement joins TRBV2 to TRBJ1-5; 8 bases match TRBD1. The CDR3 is 15 residues long. The V segment lost 3 bases and the J segment 6 bases; nucleotides outside the gene matches: 7. Looked up from germline, CDR1 is SNHLY and CDR2 is FYNNEI. The CDR3, as DNA: TGTGCCAGCAGTGACGACAGGGGAAGGGGTCAGCCCCAGCATTTT. Protein: CASSDDRGRGQPQHF.

At least ten counts were recorded for this clonotype. This chain connects TRBV7-6 to TRBJ1-1, with D possibly matching TRBD1 (5 bases). Per germline, CDR1 SGHVS and CDR2 FNYEAQ. The CDR3 sequence is 13 residues long. V was clipped by 6 bases and J by 2 bases, with 10 bases between them. The CDR3, as DNA: TGTGCCAGCAGGTCAGGGACCAACACTGAAGCTTTCTTT. Translation: CASRSGTNTEAFF.

This clonotype came up a few times. This sequence joins TRBV14 and TRBJ2-3; 8 bases are shared with TRBD1. In germline, CDR1 is SGHDN, CDR2 FVKESK. CDR3 length: 15 residues. The J segment lost 3 bases and the V segment lost 4 bases, leaving 6 bases of the junction unmatched. The CDR3 region has the DNA TGTGCCAGCAGCCTGTTGACAGGGGTGACAGATACGCAGTATTTT. Its translation is CASSLLTGVTDTQYF.

The rearrangement joins TRBV28 to TRBJ2-3, with D perhaps matching TRBD2 (5 bases). V was cut by 3 bases and J by 4 bases, with 8 bases left in between. The CDR3 loop spans 13 amino acids. Germline CDR1 reads MDHEN; CDR2 reads SYDVKM. The CDR3 protein is CASSFPGADTQYF. For the CDR3, the DNA is TGTGCCAGCAGTTTCCCCGGGGCAGATACGCAGTATTTT.

A note on this clonotype: A much larger clone is a single base away; this may be a read error. The chain couples TRBV5-6 to TRBJ1-4, with 9 positions matching TRBD1. Trimming at V came to 3 bases and at J to 8 bases, leaving 14 bases not matched to a gene. CDR1 is SGHDT, CDR2 YYEEEE, per germline. The CDR3 is 17 amino acids. CDR3 DNA sequence: TGTGCCAGCAGCTCAATCGCTACCGGGACAGGGCCCGAAAAACTGTTTTTT. It specifies CASSSIATGTGPEKLFF.

This clonotype was seen many times. The chain has TRBV29-1 and TRBJ2-5; unclear D gene. The CDR3 is 12 residues long. Germline V gene lookup returns CDR1 SQVTM and CDR2 ANQGSEA. V dropped 4 bases and J dropped 4 bases, with 10 bases sitting between them. The CDR3 here is CSVVEVGETQYF. CDR3 sequence (DNA): TGCAGCGTTGTAGAGGTTGGAGAGACCCAGTACTTC.

J is TRBJ2-7 and V is TRBV12-3 or TRBV12-4; 7 bases are shared with TRBD1. The V gene end was trimmed by 5 bases and the J gene end by 5 bases; junction bases not matched to a gene: 6. This CDR3 region has 13 residues. The CDR3, as DNA: TGTGCCAGCAGTGACAGGGCGCTCCACGAGCAGTACTTC. The encoded protein is CASSDRALHEQYF.

This clonotype was detected ten times or more. This chain joins TRBV20-1 and TRBJ2-7; 9 bases line up with TRBD2. V shed 5 bases and J 2 bases; nucleotides not matched to a gene: 10. From germline, CDR1 is DFQATT and CDR2 SNEGSKA (reference sequence). The CDR3 has 15 amino acids. The CDR3 is CSAPSLREGTYEQYF. CDR3 DNA sequence: TGCAGTGCTCCTTCTCTGCGGGAGGGGACCTACGAGCAGTACTTC.

The sample holds many counts of this clonotype. This sequence joins TRBV5-1 and TRBJ2-5, with TRBD2 matching 7 bases. With 4 bases clipped from V and 9 bases from J, the junction kept 12 bases outside the gene matches. The CDR3 is made up of 14 amino acids. CDR1 SGHRS and CDR2 YFSETQ come from the germline V gene. The CDR3: CASSIGTTTDPQYF. The CDR3 bases are TGCGCCAGCAGCATCGGGACTACCACCGATCCCCAGTACTTC.

The rearrangement joins TRBV28 to TRBJ1-4; 8 bases are a match to TRBD1. Trimming took 2 bases from V and 14 from J; bases not matched to a gene: 7. The CDR3 consists of 13 residues. CDR1 is MDHEN, CDR2 SYDVKM, per germline. CDR3 sequence (DNA): TGTGCCAGCAGTTTAGATTGGACAGGGAGGCTGTTTTTT. Its translation: CASSLDWTGRLFF.

This clonotype has a count of ten or more. This rearrangement joins TRBV19 to TRBJ1-5; maybe TRBD1 (5 bases). Between the trimmed V and J ends, which lost 7 bases and 0 bases, there was a span of 16 bases. Per the germline V gene, CDR1 is LNHDA and CDR2 is SQIVND (reference sequence). The CDR3 is 16 residues long. CDR3 region: CASTPPAGYSNQPQHF. The CDR3 DNA is TGTGCCAGTACCCCCCCGGCAGGGTATAGCAATCAGCCCCAGCATTTT.

The CDR3 nucleotides read TGTGCCAGTAGTAAGAGGACAGGGGCCGCTTTGGAGCCCCAGCATTTT. This gives the protein CASSKRTGAALEPQHF. The J gene is TRBJ1-5, the V gene TRBV19; TRBD1 matches at 9 bases. Germline CDR1 LNHDA, CDR2 SQIVND (reference sequence). CDR3 length equals 16 residues. Unmatched junction bases numbered 12, after V lost 4 bases and J lost 8 bases.

This clonotype was detected only a few times. This rearrangement joins TRBV3-1 to TRBJ1-1, with D maybe TRBD1 (6 bases). This CDR3 contains 14 residues. The V and J ends lost 0 bases and 9 bases respectively, with 14 bases between them. Germline CDR1 and CDR2: LGHDT and YNNKEL (reference sequence). The CDR3 region has the DNA TGTGCCAGCAGCCAAGAGGGGGGCCCCGTTCAAGCTTTCTTT. Protein sequence: CASSQEGGPVQAFF.

The table lists this clonotype with many counts. The chain couples TRBV27 to TRBJ2-7; TRBD1 agrees at 8 bases. From germline, CDR1 is MNHEY and CDR2 SMNVEV (reference sequence). The V gene end was trimmed by 5 bases and the J gene end by 5 bases; junction bases not matched to a gene: 11. The CDR3 is 15 amino acids. The CDR3: CASSLQRGQGNEQYF. The CDR3 DNA follows: TGTGCCAGCAGTCTACAGCGCGGACAGGGTAACGAGCAGTACTTC.

Only a few counts were recorded for this clonotype. The J gene is TRBJ1-1, the V gene TRBV2; possibly TRBD1 for D (5 bases). Per germline, CDR1 SNHLY and CDR2 FYNNEI. Trimming took 6 bases from V and 3 from J, leaving 17 bases between them. CDR3 length: 15 amino acids. The CDR3 DNA follows: TGTGCCAGCAGCAGAAATCACCTGGGGGACACTGAAGCTTTCTTT. Protein product: CASSRNHLGDTEAFF. Full variable domain (rest looked up from reference TRBV2 and TRBJ1-1): EPEVTQTPSHQVTQMGQEVILRCVPISNHLYFYWYRQILGQKVEFLVSFYNNEISEKSEIFDDQFSVERPDGSNFTLKIRSTKLEDSAMYFCASSRNHLGDTEAFFGQGTRLTVV.

V usage is TRBV28 and J usage is TRBJ2-3, with D possibly being TRBD1 or TRBD2 (5 bases each). The germline V and J ends were trimmed by 1 base and 7 bases, with 21 bases remaining between them. The CDR3 extends over 17 amino acids. The germline CDR1 and CDR2 sequences are MDHEN and SYDVKM. The CDR3: CASSLYGADERSNTQYF. The CDR3 coding sequence is TGTGCCAGCAGTTTATACGGGGCCGACGAGAGGTCTAATACGCAGTATTTT.

This clonotype was found many times. DNA of the CDR3: TGTGCCAGCAGTTTATCGATAGCGCCCAGCACAGATACGCAGTATTTT. Its protein product is CASSLSIAPSTDTQYF. The chain combines TRBV27 with TRBJ2-3; weak D call: TRBD2 (5 bases). Germline lookup yields CDR1 MNHEY and CDR2 SMNVEV (reference sequence). This CDR3 has 16 residues. Trimming shortened V by 0 bases and J by 0 bases, and 10 bases separated the two germline ends.

The chain is built from TRBV4-1 and TRBJ2-3; 13 bases map to TRBD2. CDR3 length equals 15 residues. V lost 4 bases, J lost 4 bases, and 2 bases stayed unmatched. In germline, CDR1 is MGHRA, CDR2 YSYEKL. The CDR3 sequence is CASSRTSGRSDTQYF. The CDR3 coding sequence is TGCGCCAGCAGCCGGACTAGCGGGAGATCAGATACGCAGTATTTT.

This clonotype was seen more than once but under ten times. The V gene is TRBV14, the J gene TRBJ2-1, with a tentative D call TRBD2 (7 bases). This CDR3 region has 14 residues. The V end was cut by 1 base, the J end by 7 bases, with 11 bases between. Germline V CDR1 and CDR2: SGHDN, FVKESK. The DNA for the CDR3 is TGTGCCAGCAGCCAAGGAGGGAGGGGGAATGAGCAGTTCTTC. This translates into CASSQGGRGNEQFF.

This clonotype was detected a few times. The rearrangement joins TRBV5-1 to TRBJ2-2; no firm D call. V was clipped by 0 bases and J by 2 bases, with 8 bases between them. The CDR3 spans 15 residues. CDR1 SGHRS and CDR2 YFSETQ come from the germline V gene. The chain's CDR3 is CASSLDGINTGELFF. CDR3 in DNA: TGCGCCAGCAGCTTGGATGGAATCAACACCGGGGAGCTGTTTTTT.

This sequence joins TRBV29-1 and TRBJ2-1; 7 nucleotides match TRBD1. Germline V lookup: CDR1 SQVTM, CDR2 ANQGSEA. CDR3 length: 14 residues. Losses at the gene ends were 1 base for V and 2 bases for J; bases not matched to a gene: 2. Here the CDR3 reads CSVEGTGAYNEQFF. The DNA of the CDR3 is TGCAGCGTTGAAGGTACAGGGGCCTACAATGAGCAGTTCTTC.

Many counts were recorded for this clonotype. V is TRBV14 and J is TRBJ2-3; no reliable D call. Trimming took 1 base from V and 4 from J, leaving 15 bases between them. This CDR3 comprises 16 residues. Per germline, CDR1 SGHDN and CDR2 FVKESK. The CDR3 DNA reads as TGTGCCAGCAGCCAAGGTTCTGGATTAGATTCAGATACGCAGTATTTT. Translating it yields CASSQGSGLDSDTQYF.

The rearrangement links TRBV6-5 to TRBJ1-3; TRBD1 is a possible D gene (6 bases). The CDR3 extends over 16 amino acids. Germline V gene lookup returns CDR1 MNHEY and CDR2 SVGAGI. V lost 2 bases to trimming and J lost 3 bases, with 14 bases between them. The CDR3 DNA reads as TGTGCCAGCAGTTACGGAGGGGGGGCGAGTGGAAACACCATATATTTT. Amino acids: CASSYGGGASGNTIYF.

This clonotype occurred many times. The chain carries TRBV29-1 and TRBJ2-3; D is ambiguous. From germline, CDR1 is SQVTM and CDR2 ANQGSEA. V was trimmed by 3 bases and J by 2 bases, leaving 9 bases between them. This CDR3 contains 13 residues. The CDR3 loop is CSVEYGPTDTQYF. The CDR3 DNA reads TGCAGCGTTGAGTATGGGCCCACAGATACGCAGTATTTT.

In this sample, this clonotype turned up a few times. The chain carries TRBV28 and TRBJ1-6; TRBD1 aligns across 7 bases. This CDR3 has 14 amino acids. CDR1 MDHEN and CDR2 SYDVKM come from the germline V gene. Unmatched junction bases numbered 2, after V lost 3 bases and J lost 6 bases. The CDR3 nucleotides are TGTGCCAGCAGTTTCGGGACAGCTAATTCACCCCTCCACTTT. Translating gives CASSFGTANSPLHF.

In this sample, this clonotype turned up many times. V and J are TRBV20-1 and TRBJ1-1, with a weak D call TRBD1 (6 bases). V shed 5 bases and J shed 9 bases, with 13 bases lying between them. Per germline, CDR1 DFQATT and CDR2 SNEGSKA (reference sequence). This CDR3 contains 11 residues. The CDR3 region is CSAPLGGQAFF. Written as DNA, the CDR3 is TGCAGTGCTCCCCTGGGGGGGCAAGCTTTCTTT.

The table lists this clonotype with many counts. The V call is TRBV27, the J call TRBJ2-2; 9 bases are a match to TRBD2. The germline CDR1 and CDR2 sequences are MNHEY and SMNVEV (reference sequence). CDR3 length equals 16 residues. V lost 7 bases to trimming and J lost 3 bases; unmatched junction nucleotides: 9. Here the CDR3 reads CASTPGAGGDTGELFF. The CDR3 DNA sequence: TGTGCCAGCACCCCGGGGGCGGGAGGGGACACCGGGGAGCTGTTTTTT.

This clonotype was observed at least ten times. This chain connects TRBV28 to TRBJ1-4; tentatively, D is TRBD1 (6 bases). The CDR3 totals 13 residues. CDR1 is MDHEN and CDR2 is SYDVKM in the germline V gene. V lost 7 bases, J lost 4 bases, and 10 bases lay in between. For the CDR3, the DNA is TGTGCCAGCACCCGACAGGATAATGAAAAACTGTTTTTT. Translated, it gives CASTRQDNEKLFF.